The present entry profiles one T cell receptor beta chain with its context. Its antigen remains unknown. Other DNA variants within this sample encode the same CDR3. CDR3 length: 13 amino acids. CDR1 is MNHEY and CDR2 is SMNVEV in the germline V gene (reference sequence). V was trimmed by 1 base and J by 4 bases, leaving 4 bases between them. Sequencing used immunoSEQ multiplex PCR; TCRdb keeps in-frame clones, though not all of them. The profile shows approximately 56,000 clones, 95% to 98% of them singletons. This sample was included in a study of siplizumab effects on memory and regulatory T cells. Overall study findings and caveats: Apparently key alloresponse contributors, naive T cells also seemed more diverse than memory cells. Memory cells that were CD4+ and unstimulated gave rise to alloreactive sequences, which siplizumab significantly reduced.

The sequenced sample was naive CD8+ T cells sorted from blood. This chain connects TRBV27 to TRBJ2-2, with D hard to call. This clonotype was obtained from a human donor in good health. The CDR3 reads CASSLYGTGELFF. The CDR3 DNA reads as TGTGCCAGCAGTTTATACGGCACCGGGGAGCTGTTTTTT.